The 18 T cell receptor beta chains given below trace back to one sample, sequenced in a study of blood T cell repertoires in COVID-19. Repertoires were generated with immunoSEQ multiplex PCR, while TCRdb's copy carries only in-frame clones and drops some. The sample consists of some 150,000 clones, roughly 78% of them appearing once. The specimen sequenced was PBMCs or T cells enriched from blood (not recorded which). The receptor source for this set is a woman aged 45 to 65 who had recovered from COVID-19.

The CDR3 DNA reads TGTGCCAGCAGTTACCGGGGGGGCCAAGAGACCCAGTACTTC. This encodes CASSYRGGQETQYF. V usage is TRBV28 and J usage is TRBJ2-5, with 8 bases aligning to TRBD2. The CDR3 contains 14 residues. The trim removed 4 bases at V and 1 base at J, leaving 2 bases unmatched. From germline, CDR1 is MDHEN and CDR2 SYDVKM.

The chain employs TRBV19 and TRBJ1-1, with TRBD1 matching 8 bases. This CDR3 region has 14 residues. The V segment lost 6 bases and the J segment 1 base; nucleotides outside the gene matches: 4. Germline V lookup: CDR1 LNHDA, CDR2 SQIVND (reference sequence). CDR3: CASSLDRENTEAFF. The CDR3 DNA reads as TGTGCCAGTAGCCTGGACAGGGAGAACACTGAAGCTTTCTTT. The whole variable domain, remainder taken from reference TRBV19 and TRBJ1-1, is DGGITQSPKYLFRKEGQNVTLSCEQNLNHDAMYWYRQDPGQGLRLIYYSQIVNDFQKGDIAEGYSVSREKKESFPLTVTSAQKNPTAFYLCASSLDRENTEAFFGQGTRLTVV.

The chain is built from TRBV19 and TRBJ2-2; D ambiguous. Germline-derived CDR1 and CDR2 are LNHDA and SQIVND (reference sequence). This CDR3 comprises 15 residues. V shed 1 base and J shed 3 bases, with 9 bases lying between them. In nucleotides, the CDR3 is TGTGCCAGTAGTATAGTCTACAGCTACACCGGGGAGCTGTTTTTT. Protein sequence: CASSIVYSYTGELFF.

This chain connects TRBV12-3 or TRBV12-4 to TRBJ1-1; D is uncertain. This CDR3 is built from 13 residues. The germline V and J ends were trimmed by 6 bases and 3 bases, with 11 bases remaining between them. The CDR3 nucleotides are TGTGCCAGCAGCCCCATGGAGGACACTGAAGCTTTCTTT. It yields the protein CASSPMEDTEAFF.

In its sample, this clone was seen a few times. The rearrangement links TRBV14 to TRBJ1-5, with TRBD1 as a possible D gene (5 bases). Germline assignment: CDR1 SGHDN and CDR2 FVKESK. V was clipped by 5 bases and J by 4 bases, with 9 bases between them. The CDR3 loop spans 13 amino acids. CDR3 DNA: TGTGCCAGCAGCTCCTCAGGGAATCAGCCCCAGCATTTT. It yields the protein CASSSSGNQPQHF.

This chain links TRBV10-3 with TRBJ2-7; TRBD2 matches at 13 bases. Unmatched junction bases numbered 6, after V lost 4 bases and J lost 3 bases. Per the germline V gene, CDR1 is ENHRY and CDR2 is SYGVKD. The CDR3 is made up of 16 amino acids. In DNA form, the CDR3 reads TGTGCCATCAGTGGGACTAGCGGGGGCCGGCTCTACGAGCAGTACGTC. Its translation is CAISGTSGGRLYEQYV.

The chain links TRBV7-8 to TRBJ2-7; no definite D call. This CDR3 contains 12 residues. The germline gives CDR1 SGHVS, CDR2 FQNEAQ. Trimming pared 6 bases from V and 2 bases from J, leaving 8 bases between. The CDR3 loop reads CASSFTPYEQYF. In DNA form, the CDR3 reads TGTGCCAGCAGTTTTACTCCCTACGAGCAGTACTTC.

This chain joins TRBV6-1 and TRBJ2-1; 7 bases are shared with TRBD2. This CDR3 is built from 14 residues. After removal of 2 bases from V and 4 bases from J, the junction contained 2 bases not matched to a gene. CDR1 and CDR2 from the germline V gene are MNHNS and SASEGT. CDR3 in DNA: TGTGCCAGCAGTGAACTAGCGGCTTACAATGAGCAGTTCTTC. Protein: CASSELAAYNEQFF.

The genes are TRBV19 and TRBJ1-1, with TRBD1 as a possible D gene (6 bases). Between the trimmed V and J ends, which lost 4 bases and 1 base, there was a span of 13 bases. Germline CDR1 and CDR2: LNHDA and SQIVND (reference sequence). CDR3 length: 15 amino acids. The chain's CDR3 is CASSTTDSSNTEAFF. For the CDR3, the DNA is TGTGCCAGTAGTACGACGGACAGCTCGAACACTGAAGCTTTCTTT.

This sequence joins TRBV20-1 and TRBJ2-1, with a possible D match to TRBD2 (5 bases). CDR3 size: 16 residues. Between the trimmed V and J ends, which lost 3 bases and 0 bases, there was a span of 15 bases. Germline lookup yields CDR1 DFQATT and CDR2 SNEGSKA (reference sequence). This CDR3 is CSASGWTSSSYNEQFF. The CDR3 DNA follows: TGCAGTGCTAGTGGTTGGACTTCAAGCTCCTACAATGAGCAGTTCTTC.

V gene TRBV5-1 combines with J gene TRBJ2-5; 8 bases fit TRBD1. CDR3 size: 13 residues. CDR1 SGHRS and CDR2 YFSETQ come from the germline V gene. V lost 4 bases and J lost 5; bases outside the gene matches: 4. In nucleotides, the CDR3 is TGCGCCAGCAGCCCGCGACAGGGGGAGACCCAGTACTTC. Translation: CASSPRQGETQYF.

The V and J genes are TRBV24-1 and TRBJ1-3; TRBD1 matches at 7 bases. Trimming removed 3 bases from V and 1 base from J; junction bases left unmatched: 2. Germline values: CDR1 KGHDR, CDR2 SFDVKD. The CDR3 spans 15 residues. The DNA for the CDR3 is TGTGCCACCAGTGATCCAGGGGGATCTGGAAACACCATATATTTT. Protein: CATSDPGGSGNTIYF.

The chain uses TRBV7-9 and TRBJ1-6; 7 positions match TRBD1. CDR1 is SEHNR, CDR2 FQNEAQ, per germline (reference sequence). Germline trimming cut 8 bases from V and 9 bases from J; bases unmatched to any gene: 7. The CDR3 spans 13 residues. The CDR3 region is CASAGTEGSPLHF. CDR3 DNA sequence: TGTGCCAGCGCCGGGACAGAGGGTTCACCCCTCCACTTT.

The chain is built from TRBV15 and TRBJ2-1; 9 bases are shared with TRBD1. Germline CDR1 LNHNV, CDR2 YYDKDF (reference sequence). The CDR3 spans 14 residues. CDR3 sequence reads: CTSSRGQGNNEQFF. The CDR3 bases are TGTACATCATCACGGGGACAGGGTAACAATGAGCAGTTCTTC.

In DNA, the CDR3 is TGTGCCAGCAGCAGACAGGGGAGGAATCAGCCCCAGCATTTT. This translates into CASSRQGRNQPQHF. This rearrangement joins TRBV7-6 to TRBJ1-5; 8 bases match TRBD1. Germline trimming cut 5 bases from V and 4 bases from J; bases unmatched to any gene: 4. Germline V gives CDR1 SGHVS, CDR2 FNYEAQ. The CDR3 extends over 14 amino acids.

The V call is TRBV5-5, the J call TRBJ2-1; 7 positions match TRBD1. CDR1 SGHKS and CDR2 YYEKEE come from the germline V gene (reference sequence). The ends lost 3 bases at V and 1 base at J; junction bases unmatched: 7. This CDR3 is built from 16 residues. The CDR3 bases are TGTGCCAGCAGCTCCCTGGGACAGCCGTCCTACAATGAGCAGTTCTTC. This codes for CASSSLGQPSYNEQFF.

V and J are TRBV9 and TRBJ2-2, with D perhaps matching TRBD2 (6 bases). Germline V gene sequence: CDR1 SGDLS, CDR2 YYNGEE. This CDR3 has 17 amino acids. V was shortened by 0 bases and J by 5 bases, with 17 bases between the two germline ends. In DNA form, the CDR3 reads TGTGCCAGCAGCGTAGCTAAAGGCCTAGCGTCGACCGGGGAGCTGTTTTTT. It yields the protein CASSVAKGLASTGELFF.

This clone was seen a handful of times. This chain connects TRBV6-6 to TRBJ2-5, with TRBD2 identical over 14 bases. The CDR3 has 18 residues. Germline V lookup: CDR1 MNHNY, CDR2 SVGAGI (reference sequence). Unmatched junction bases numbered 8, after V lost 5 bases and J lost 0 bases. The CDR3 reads CASSPGLAGGFYQETQYF. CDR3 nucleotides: TGTGCCAGCAGTCCCGGACTAGCGGGGGGTTTCTACCAAGAGACCCAGTACTTC.